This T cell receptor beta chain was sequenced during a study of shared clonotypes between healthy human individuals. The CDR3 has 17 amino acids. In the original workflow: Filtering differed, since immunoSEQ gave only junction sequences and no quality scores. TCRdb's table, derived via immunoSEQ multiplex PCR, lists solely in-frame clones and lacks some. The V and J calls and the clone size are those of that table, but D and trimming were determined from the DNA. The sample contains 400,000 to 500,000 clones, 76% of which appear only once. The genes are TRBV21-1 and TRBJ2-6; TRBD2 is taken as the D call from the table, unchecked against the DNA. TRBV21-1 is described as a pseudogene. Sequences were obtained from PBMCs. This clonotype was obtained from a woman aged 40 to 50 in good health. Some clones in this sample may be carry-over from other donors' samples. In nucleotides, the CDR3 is TGTGCCAGCAGCAAATGGGGAGCCAGCTCTGGGGCCAACGTCCTGACTTTC. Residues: CASSKWGASSGANVLTF.